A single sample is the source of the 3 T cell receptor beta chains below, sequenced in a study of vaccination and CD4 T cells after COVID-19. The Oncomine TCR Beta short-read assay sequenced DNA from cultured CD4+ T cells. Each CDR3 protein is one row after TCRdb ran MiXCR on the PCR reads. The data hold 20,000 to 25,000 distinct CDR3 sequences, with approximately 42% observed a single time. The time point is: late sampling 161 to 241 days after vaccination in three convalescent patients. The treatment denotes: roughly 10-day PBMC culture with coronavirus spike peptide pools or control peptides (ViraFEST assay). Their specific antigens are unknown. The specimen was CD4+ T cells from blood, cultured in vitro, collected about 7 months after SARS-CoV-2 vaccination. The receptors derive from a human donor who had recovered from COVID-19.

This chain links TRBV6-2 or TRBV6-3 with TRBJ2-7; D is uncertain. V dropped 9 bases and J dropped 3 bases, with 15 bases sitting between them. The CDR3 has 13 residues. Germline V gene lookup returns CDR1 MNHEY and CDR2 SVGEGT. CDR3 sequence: CASQSQKLYEQYF. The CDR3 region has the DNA TGTGCCAGTCAATCCCAGAAACTCTACGAGCAGTACTTC.

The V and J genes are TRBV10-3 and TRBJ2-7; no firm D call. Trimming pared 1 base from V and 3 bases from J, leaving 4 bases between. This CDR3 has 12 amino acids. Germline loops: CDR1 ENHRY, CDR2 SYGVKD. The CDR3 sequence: CAISEYNYEQYF. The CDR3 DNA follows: TGTGCCATCAGTGAGTACAACTACGAGCAGTACTTC.

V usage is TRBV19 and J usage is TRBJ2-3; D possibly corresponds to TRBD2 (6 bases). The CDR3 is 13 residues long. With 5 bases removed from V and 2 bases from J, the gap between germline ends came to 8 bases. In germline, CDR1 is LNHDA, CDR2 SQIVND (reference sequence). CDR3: CASSPDYTDTQYF. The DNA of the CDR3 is TGTGCCAGTAGTCCGGACTACACAGATACGCAGTATTTT.